This T cell receptor (beta chain) was sequenced for a study of blood T cell repertoires in COVID-19. Produced via immunoSEQ multiplex PCR; TCRdb's table is partial and in-frame only. The sample lists 200,000 to 300,000 clones, under 90% occurring once. V was cut by 2 bases and J by 2 bases, with 13 bases left in between. The CDR3 extends over 15 amino acids. CDR1 and CDR2 (germline): KGHSH, LQKENI. This clonotype originated in a woman aged 25 to 39 with acute COVID-19. Sequencing input: PBMCs or T cells enriched from blood (not recorded which). The chain uses TRBV18 and TRBJ2-7, with D maybe TRBD2 (7 bases). DNA for the CDR3: TGTGCCAGCTCACCATCAGGGGCGGGAGCCTACGAGCAGTACTTC. This codes for CASSPSGAGAYEQYF. Full variable domain (remainder filled in from reference TRBV18 and TRBJ2-7): NAGVMQNPRHLVRRRGQEARLRCSPMKGHSHVYWYRQLPEEGLKFMVYLQKENIIDESGMPKERFSAEFPKEGPSILRIQQVVRGDSAAYFCASSPSGAGAYEQYFGPGTRLTVT.